These 28 T cell receptor beta chains were sequenced from one sample in a study of tumor-infiltrating lymphocytes in localized non-small cell lung cancer. The assay was immunoSEQ multiplex PCR, and TCRdb's table has in-frame clones only and misses some. The sample holds approximately 11,000 clones, 65% to 85% seen once. The sequencing sample was made of lung tumor tissue. These receptors all come from a human donor with non-small cell lung cancer.

The DNA for the CDR3 is TGCGCCAGCAGCACGACTAGCGCATATTACAATGAGCAGTTCTTC. This encodes CASSTTSAYYNEQFF. V gene TRBV5-1 combines with J gene TRBJ2-1; 8 bases agree with TRBD2. With V trimmed by 4 bases and J by 4 bases, 7 bases remained unmatched. This CDR3 spans 15 amino acids. From germline, CDR1 is SGHRS and CDR2 YFSETQ.

V and J are TRBV6-5 and TRBJ2-7; no firm D call. There are 12 residues in the CDR3. Germline values: CDR1 MNHEY, CDR2 SVGAGI. V was pared by 6 bases and J by 5 bases, with 11 bases between. The DNA for the CDR3 is TGTGCCAGCAGCAAGATTGGTCACGAGCAGTACTTC. It yields the protein CASSKIGHEQYF.

This rearrangement joins TRBV2 to TRBJ2-5; 7 bases map to TRBD1. CDR3 length equals 15 residues. The ends lost 0 bases at V and 5 bases at J; junction bases unmatched: 6. Per germline, CDR1 SNHLY and CDR2 FYNNEI. CDR3 nucleotides: TGTGCCAGCAGTGAAGCAGGCAGGGGGTGGGAGACCCAGTACTTC. As protein: CASSEAGRGWETQYF. The complete variable domain, with remaining parts taken from reference TRBV2 and TRBJ2-5, reads EPEVTQTPSHQVTQMGQEVILRCVPISNHLYFYWYRQILGQKVEFLVSFYNNEISEKSEIFDDQFSVERPDGSNFTLKIRSTKLEDSAMYFCASSEAGRGWETQYFGPGTRLLVL.

The V and J genes are TRBV20-1 and TRBJ1-1; D may be TRBD1 (5 bases). V gave up 6 bases and J gave up 10 bases, with 12 bases separating them. Germline CDR1 DFQATT, CDR2 SNEGSKA (reference sequence). CDR3 length equals 10 residues. CDR3 sequence (DNA): TGCAGTGCCGCGGGGGGGTCAGCTTTCTTT. As protein: CSAAGGSAFF.

The gene calls are TRBV5-4 and TRBJ2-7; either TRBD1 or TRBD2 may fit D (5 bases each). The CDR3 is 14 amino acids. V lost 2 bases and J 2 bases, leaving 11 bases between the germline ends. Germline CDR1 reads SGHNT; CDR2 reads YYREEE (reference sequence). The chain's CDR3 is CASSLAQGAYEQYF. In DNA form, the CDR3 reads TGTGCCAGCAGCTTAGCCCAGGGAGCCTACGAGCAGTACTTC. Looking up the rest from reference TRBV5-4 and TRBJ2-7 gives the full variable domain: ETGVTQSPTHLIKTRGQQVTLRCSSQSGHNTVSWYQQALGQGPQFIFQYYREEENGRGNFPPRFSGLQFPNYSSELNVNALELDDSALYLCASSLAQGAYEQYFGPGTRLTVT.

The CDR3 DNA is TGCGCCAGCAGCCGCGGGGACAGGGGGCTTTCCGAGCAGTACTTC. It is translated as CASSRGDRGLSEQYF. The chain couples TRBV5-1 to TRBJ2-7; TRBD1 matches 12 bases. The CDR3 is made up of 15 amino acids. V lost 4 bases and J lost 6; bases outside the gene matches: 8. Per germline, CDR1 SGHRS and CDR2 YFSETQ.

This rearrangement joins TRBV6-5 to TRBJ1-1; perhaps TRBD1 as D (6 bases). CDR1 and CDR2 (germline): MNHEY, SVGAGI. V dropped 2 bases and J dropped 3 bases, with 13 bases sitting between them. The CDR3 spans 15 residues. CDR3: CASSYRGYAYTEAFF. The CDR3 DNA is TGTGCCAGCAGTTACAGGGGGTATGCGTACACTGAAGCTTTCTTT.

This clone was found once. This chain joins TRBV7-9 and TRBJ1-6; 9 bases align to TRBD1. This CDR3 is 14 amino acids long. CDR1 is SEHNR and CDR2 is FQNEAQ in the germline V gene (reference sequence). Germline trimming cut 6 bases from V and 7 bases from J; bases unmatched to any gene: 4. Here the CDR3 reads CASSKGTGNSPLHF. The CDR3 bases are TGTGCCAGCAGTAAGGGGACAGGGAATTCACCCCTCCACTTT.

The chain combines TRBV2 with TRBJ2-7; D is uncertain. Germline lookup yields CDR1 SNHLY and CDR2 FYNNEI. V shed 2 bases and J shed 2 bases, with 10 bases lying between them. CDR3 length equals 14 residues. Here the CDR3 DNA reads TGTGCCAGCAGTGAAAGAAACAAGGCCTACGAGCAGTACTTC. Its translation: CASSERNKAYEQYF.

Here the CDR3 reads CASTLRRGQGAPEAFF. As DNA, the CDR3 is TGTGCCAGCACCCTTAGGAGGGGACAGGGTGCTCCTGAAGCTTTCTTT. V gene TRBV27 combines with J gene TRBJ1-1, with 9 positions matching TRBD1. This CDR3 spans 16 amino acids. Germline V CDR1 and CDR2: MNHEY, SMNVEV (reference sequence). The ends lost 7 bases at V and 6 bases at J; junction bases unmatched: 15.

This clone occurred a few times. The chain is built from TRBV6-5 and TRBJ2-3; tentatively, D is TRBD1 or TRBD2 (5 bases each). Looked up from germline, CDR1 is MNHEY and CDR2 is SVGAGI. The CDR3 is made up of 13 amino acids. CDR3 sequence reads: CASGSFVTDTQYF. The CDR3 DNA sequence: TGTGCTTCAGGGAGTTTTGTTACAGATACGCAGTATTTT.

The chain recombines TRBV5-1 with TRBJ2-2; TRBD1 matches 9 bases. V shed 7 bases, J shed 6 bases, and the junction held 7 bases outside the gene matches. The CDR3 runs 14 residues. Per germline, CDR1 SGHRS and CDR2 YFSETQ. CDR3 DNA sequence: TGCGCCAGCGACGAGACAGGGGGGTCCGGGGAGCTGTTTTTT. Its translation is CASDETGGSGELFF.

The chain couples TRBV12-5 to TRBJ2-4; 7 bases line up with TRBD2. The germline V gene encodes CDR1 LGHNT and CDR2 FRNRAP. After removal of 4 bases from V and 1 base from J, the junction contained 13 bases not matched to a gene. This CDR3 contains 18 residues. The CDR3 region is CASGSFVRDYPAKNIQYF. CDR3 coding DNA: TGTGCTAGTGGTTCTTTTGTTCGGGACTACCCCGCCAAAAACATTCAGTACTTC. Looking up the rest from reference TRBV12-5 and TRBJ2-4 gives the full variable domain: DARVTQTPRHKVTEMGQEVTMRCQPILGHNTVFWYRQTMMQGLELLAYFRNRAPLDDSGMPKDRFSAEMPDATLATLKIQPSEPRDSAVYFCASGSFVRDYPAKNIQYFGAGTRLSVL.

The rearrangement links TRBV30 to TRBJ2-2; 7 bases agree with TRBD1. The CDR3 totals 14 residues. Trimming removed 5 bases from V and 3 bases from J; junction bases left unmatched: 6. Germline CDR1 is GTSNPN and CDR2 is SVGIG (reference sequence). The CDR3 nucleotides are TGTGCCTGGGGTGGAACAGGGGACACCGGGGAGCTGTTTTTT. This encodes CAWGGTGDTGELFF. The full variable domain, its missing parts supplied by reference TRBV30 and TRBJ2-2, is SQTIHQWPATLVQPVGSPLSLECTVEGTSNPNLYWYRQAAGRGLQLLFYSVGIGQISSEVPQNLSASRPQDRQFILSSKKLLLSDSGFYLCAWGGTGDTGELFFGEGSRLTVL.

This chain connects TRBV11-2 to TRBJ2-7; 8 bases are a match to TRBD2. This CDR3 is built from 17 residues. The germline V gene encodes CDR1 SGHAT and CDR2 FQNNGV. V trimming: 1 base; J trimming: 0 bases; junction bases outside the gene matches: 8. CDR3 bases: TGTGCCAGCAGCTTAGGGCCCCGGAGCGGGAGCTCCTACGAGCAGTACTTC. Encoded protein: CASSLGPRSGSSYEQYF.

The chain has TRBV2 and TRBJ2-3; no clear D gene. The V end lost 6 bases, the J end lost 2 bases, and 3 bases lay between the germline ends. Germline CDR1 reads SNHLY; CDR2 reads FYNNEI. The CDR3 extends over 11 amino acids. The CDR3 region is CASSLTDTQYF. CDR3 coding DNA: TGTGCCAGCAGCCTCACAGATACGCAGTATTTT.

The rearrangement uses TRBV2 and TRBJ2-7, with D unclear. V was pared by 7 bases and J by 3 bases, with 10 bases between. Germline V gene sequence: CDR1 SNHLY, CDR2 FYNNEI. The CDR3 consists of 12 residues. The CDR3 spells CASKVYFYEQYF. Here the CDR3 DNA reads TGTGCCAGCAAGGTTTATTTCTACGAGCAGTACTTC.

This clone was observed a few times. The genes are TRBV11-2 and TRBJ2-5; unclear D gene. Trimming took off 4 bases at V and 3 bases at J, with 6 bases between the two ends. The germline gives CDR1 SGHAT, CDR2 FQNNGV. The CDR3 covers 12 residues. The DNA of the CDR3 is TGTGCCAGCAGCTCAGGAGAAGAGACCCAGTACTTC. Residues: CASSSGEETQYF.

The chain carries TRBV29-1 and TRBJ2-7; no clear D gene. V shed 5 bases and J shed 0 bases, with 17 bases lying between them. CDR1 and CDR2 (germline): SQVTM, ANQGSEA. The CDR3 totals 15 residues. CDR3 amino acids: CSVIAVGFTSYEQYF. The CDR3 DNA reads as TGCAGCGTTATAGCTGTGGGTTTTACCTCCTACGAGCAGTACTTC.

The chain has TRBV7-9 and TRBJ2-1, with D perhaps TRBD2 (7 bases). V gave up 4 bases and J gave up 0 bases, with 13 bases separating them. This CDR3 comprises 16 residues. Germline values: CDR1 SEHNR, CDR2 FQNEAQ (reference sequence). Here the CDR3 DNA reads TGTGCCAGCAGCTGGGTTAGGGGGGGCTCCTACAATGAGCAGTTCTTC. It codes for CASSWVRGGSYNEQFF.

This chain connects TRBV2 to TRBJ2-6; TRBD2 agrees at 12 bases. J was trimmed by 2 bases and V by 4 bases; bases with no gene match: 0. Germline assignment: CDR1 SNHLY and CDR2 FYNNEI. CDR3 length: 16 amino acids. CDR3 in DNA: TGTGCCAGCAGTGGACTAGCGGGAGCTGGGGCCAACGTCCTGACTTTC. This sequence encodes CASSGLAGAGANVLTF.

This clone was observed a handful of times. The rearrangement joins TRBV4-3 to TRBJ2-2, with a tentative D call TRBD2 (5 bases). The CDR3 is made up of 15 amino acids. Trimming removed 0 bases at V and 0 bases at J, with 5 bases between. Germline V gives CDR1 LGHNA, CDR2 YSLEER. CDR3 sequence: CASSQELANTGELFF. In nucleotides, the CDR3 is TGCGCCAGCAGCCAAGAACTAGCGAACACCGGGGAGCTGTTTTTT.

The CDR3 nucleotides read TGTGCCTGGAACACAGTTACCTACGAGCAGTACTTC. This codes for CAWNTVTYEQYF. The rearrangement joins TRBV30 to TRBJ2-7; D gene ambiguous. Trimming cost V 4 bases and J 2 bases, with 9 bases left between them. Germline V lookup: CDR1 GTSNPN, CDR2 SVGIG (reference sequence). The CDR3 spans 12 residues.

V and J are TRBV20-1 and TRBJ2-3; D unclear. V lost 0 bases to trimming and J lost 5 bases, with 3 bases between them. From germline, CDR1 is DFQATT and CDR2 SNEGSKA (reference sequence). The CDR3 is made up of 11 amino acids. The chain's CDR3 is CSARDLDTQYF. The CDR3 DNA reads as TGCAGTGCTAGAGATCTAGATACGCAGTATTTT.

This chain connects TRBV9 to TRBJ2-1; 7 bases agree with TRBD2. V shed 7 bases and J 5 bases; nucleotides not matched to a gene: 6. The CDR3 covers 13 residues. Looked up from germline, CDR1 is SGDLS and CDR2 is YYNGEE. CDR3 protein: CASGRDWNNEQFF. CDR3 DNA: TGTGCCAGCGGGAGGGACTGGAACAATGAGCAGTTCTTC.

In its sample, this clone was seen once. The rearrangement uses TRBV7-2 and TRBJ1-6; TRBD1 aligns across 7 bases. The CDR3 loop spans 14 amino acids. Germline V CDR1 and CDR2: SGHTA, FQGNSA. V gave up 6 bases and J gave up 5 bases; unmatched junction bases: 4. The CDR3 DNA follows: TGTGCCAGCAGGATTACAGGGGATAATTCACCCCTCCACTTT. Translating gives CASRITGDNSPLHF. The whole variable domain, remainder taken from reference TRBV7-2 and TRBJ1-6, is GAGVSQSPSNKVTEKGKDVELRCDPISGHTALYWYRQSLGQGLEFLIYFQGNSAPDKSGLPSDRFSAERTGGSVSTLTIQRTQQEDSAVYLCASRITGDNSPLHFGNGTRLTVT.

This clone came up once. The rearrangement uses TRBV7-3 and TRBJ1-5, with D possibly being TRBD1 (5 bases). There are 14 residues in the CDR3. Per the germline V gene, CDR1 is SGHTA and CDR2 is FQGTGA. The V end lost 1 base, the J end lost 7 bases, and 11 bases lay between the germline ends. The CDR3 DNA follows: TGTGCCAGCAGCTTAAAGCCGGGACTCCAGCCCCAGCATTTT. This sequence encodes CASSLKPGLQPQHF.

The V and J genes are TRBV5-1 and TRBJ2-6, with D maybe TRBD1 (6 bases). V dropped 4 bases and J dropped 0 bases, with 8 bases sitting between them. This CDR3 contains 15 residues. From germline, CDR1 is SGHRS and CDR2 YFSETQ. The CDR3 is CASSVTGSGANVLTF. The CDR3 coding sequence is TGCGCCAGCAGCGTGACAGGCTCTGGGGCCAACGTCCTGACTTTC. The full variable domain, its missing parts supplied by reference TRBV5-1 and TRBJ2-6, is KAGVTQTPRYLIKTRGQQVTLSCSPISGHRSVSWYQQTPGQGLQFLFEYFSETQRNKGNFPGRFSGRQFSNSRSEMNVSTLELGDSALYLCASSVTGSGANVLTFGAGSRLTVL.